These 17 T cell receptor beta chains share one sample of origin, sequenced in a study of blood T cell repertoires in COVID-19. Clones were sequenced by immunoSEQ multiplex PCR, and TCRdb holds only the in-frame ones, with some missing. In the table there are roughly 220,000 clones, 82% of which are singletons. Sequencing was done on a sample of peripheral blood. The receptors were sampled from a woman of 80 years or more with COVID-19, enrolled during active disease.

The V call is TRBV28, the J call TRBJ1-2; D possibly corresponds to TRBD1 (5 bases). Per germline, CDR1 MDHEN and CDR2 SYDVKM. V was shortened by 4 bases and J by 8 bases, with 23 bases between the two germline ends. The CDR3 covers 16 residues. CDR3 sequence: CASSSPGEVPMYGYTF. DNA for the CDR3: TGTGCCAGCAGTTCCCCGGGGGAGGTCCCAATGTACGGCTACACCTTC.

The rearrangement uses TRBV6-6 and TRBJ1-2, with 7 bases matching TRBD1. The junction had 11 bases not matched to a gene; V was cut back by 6 bases and J by 1 base. The germline CDR1 and CDR2 sequences are MNHNY and SVGAGI (reference sequence). This CDR3 has 16 amino acids. CDR3 loop: CASSLQGRRLNYGYTF. CDR3 DNA sequence: TGTGCCAGCAGCCTACAGGGGCGTAGGCTTAACTATGGCTACACCTTC.

CDR3 protein: CASSQPYPGLYFMFF. For the CDR3, the DNA is TGTGCCAGCAGCCAACCCTATCCGGGACTCTACTTCATGTTCTTC. The rearrangement links TRBV3-1 (or the pseudogene TRBV3-2) to TRBJ2-1, with D possibly being TRBD2 (6 bases). The CDR3 extends over 15 amino acids. Per the germline V gene, CDR1 is LGHDT and CDR2 is YNNKEL (reference sequence). Trimming shortened V by 2 bases and J by 15 bases, and 23 bases separated the two germline ends.

The chain is built from TRBV19 and TRBJ1-2; the match to TRBD1 covers 11 bases. Germline values: CDR1 LNHDA, CDR2 SQIVND (reference sequence). CDR3 length: 19 residues. J was trimmed by 9 bases and V by 3 bases; bases with no gene match: 21. CDR3 sequence: CASSMIGTSGGQGDERYTF. In nucleotides, the CDR3 is TGTGCCAGTAGTATGATAGGCACCTCCGGGGGACAGGGGGATGAACGCTACACCTTC.

This clone has just one count. The V call is TRBV20-1, the J call TRBJ1-2, with no clear D. Germline CDR1 DFQATT, CDR2 SNEGSKA (reference sequence). The CDR3 extends over 9 amino acids. V was shortened by 6 bases and J by 4 bases, with 3 bases between the two germline ends. The CDR3 region has the DNA TGCAGTGCCCTCTATGGCTACACCTTC. It translates to CSALYGYTF.

This clone was detected only once. This chain connects TRBV7-2 to TRBJ1-4; 7 bases are shared with TRBD1. The germline V gene has CDR1 SGHTA and CDR2 FQGNSA. CDR3 size: 15 residues. J was trimmed by 2 bases and V by 3 bases; bases with no gene match: 3. The CDR3 DNA is TGTGCCAGCAGCTTTGTCAGGGGGACTAATGAAAAACTGTTTTTT. Residues: CASSFVRGTNEKLFF.

The chain carries TRBV7-9 and TRBJ1-2, with 8 nucleotides matching TRBD1. This CDR3 has 16 amino acids. Germline trimming cut 2 bases from V and 3 bases from J; bases unmatched to any gene: 8. The germline V gene has CDR1 SEHNR and CDR2 FQNEAQ (reference sequence). The CDR3 nucleotides are TGTGCCAGCAGCTTATTTGGGACAGGTAGTGACTATGGCTACACCTTC. It encodes CASSLFGTGSDYGYTF.

The chain combines TRBV4-1 with TRBJ2-6; 7 bases align to TRBD1. Germline trimming cut 0 bases from V and 4 bases from J; bases unmatched to any gene: 6. The CDR3 is 17 residues long. The germline CDR1 and CDR2 sequences are MGHRA and YSYEKL. The CDR3 reads CASSQDSTGTGANVLTF. The CDR3 DNA follows: TGCGCCAGCAGCCAAGATTCGACAGGGACAGGGGCCAACGTCCTGACTTTC.

The genes are TRBV7-9 and TRBJ1-2; weak D call: TRBD1 (6 bases). The CDR3 length is 13 residues. V was shortened by 4 bases and J by 8 bases, with 14 bases between the two germline ends. Per the germline V gene, CDR1 is SEHNR and CDR2 is FQNEAQ (reference sequence). CDR3 in DNA: TGTGCCAGCAGCTATTTCGCGGGGGCCGGCTACACCTTC. Its translation: CASSYFAGAGYTF.

The chain couples TRBV11-3 to TRBJ2-7; TRBD2 might be the D (5 bases). From germline, CDR1 is SGHNT and CDR2 YENEEA. The V and J ends lost 2 bases and 0 bases respectively, with 5 bases between them. The CDR3 is 13 residues long. The CDR3 nucleotides read TGTGCCAGCAGCTTACGGGACTCCTACGAGCAGTACTTC. It specifies CASSLRDSYEQYF.

The chain uses TRBV27 and TRBJ1-5, with D tentatively TRBD1 (6 bases). Germline lookup yields CDR1 MNHEY and CDR2 SMNVEV (reference sequence). This CDR3 contains 13 residues. V lost 6 bases and J 6 bases, leaving 12 bases between the germline ends. The DNA for the CDR3 is TGTGCCAGCAGCCACAGGGTCTTTCAGCCCCAGCATTTT. This gives the protein CASSHRVFQPQHF.

This clone was recorded many times. The genes are TRBV7-3 and TRBJ1-5; the match to TRBD1 covers 8 bases. The CDR3 is made up of 15 amino acids. V gave up 4 bases and J gave up 4 bases; unmatched junction bases: 6. In germline, CDR1 is SGHTA, CDR2 FQGTGA. CDR3: CASSSDRGYNQPQHF. CDR3 nucleotides: TGTGCCAGCAGCTCAGACAGGGGCTATAATCAGCCCCAGCATTTT.

The J gene is TRBJ2-5, the V gene TRBV5-4; 7 bases agree with TRBD1. V gave up 1 base and J gave up 5 bases; unmatched junction bases: 5. The V gene's germline CDR1 is SGHNT and CDR2 YYREEE (reference sequence). The length of the CDR3 is 14 residues. The DNA for the CDR3 is TGTGCCAGCAGCTTGTCAGGGGGTGAGGAGACCCAGTACTTC. Its protein is CASSLSGGEETQYF.

This chain joins TRBV5-4 and TRBJ2-1; maybe TRBD2 (7 bases). Germline loops: CDR1 SGHNT, CDR2 YYREEE (reference sequence). This CDR3 region has 16 residues. Trimming stripped 3 bases from V and 4 bases from J, with 17 bases between. The CDR3 coding sequence is TGTGCCAGCAGCTCTCGGGGGGCGAGGGGTTACAATGAGCAGTTCTTC. This translates into CASSSRGARGYNEQFF. The full variable domain, rest sourced from reference TRBV5-4 and TRBJ2-1, is ETGVTQSPTHLIKTRGQQVTLRCSSQSGHNTVSWYQQALGQGPQFIFQYYREEENGRGNFPPRFSGLQFPNYSSELNVNALELDDSALYLCASSSRGARGYNEQFFGPGTRLTVL.

This chain links TRBV11-1 with TRBJ2-1; TRBD1 aligns across 7 bases. Germline V gene sequence: CDR1 SGHAT, CDR2 FQDESV (reference sequence). This CDR3 has 12 amino acids. The V segment lost 5 bases and the J segment 9 bases; nucleotides outside the gene matches: 4. CDR3 DNA sequence: TGTGCCAGCAGCCTAGGGGGCTTTGAGCAGTTCTTC. Its protein is CASSLGGFEQFF.

The rearrangement links TRBV30 to TRBJ1-5, with D possibly being TRBD1 (6 bases). V was clipped by 2 bases and J by 2 bases, with 10 bases between them. This CDR3 spans 14 amino acids. Germline values: CDR1 GTSNPN, CDR2 SVGIG (reference sequence). CDR3 bases: TGTGCCTGGAGTAGCAGGGGTGGCAATCAGCCCCAGCATTTT. It translates to CAWSSRGGNQPQHF.

The V gene is TRBV6-5, the J gene TRBJ1-4; D possibly corresponds to TRBD1 (6 bases). Trimming removed 8 bases from V and 6 bases from J, with 16 bases in between. From germline, CDR1 is MNHEY and CDR2 SVGAGI. CDR3 size: 14 residues. The CDR3 sequence is CASSRGREYEKLFF. Written as DNA, the CDR3 is TGTGCCAGCTCCAGGGGCAGGGAGTATGAAAAACTGTTTTTT.